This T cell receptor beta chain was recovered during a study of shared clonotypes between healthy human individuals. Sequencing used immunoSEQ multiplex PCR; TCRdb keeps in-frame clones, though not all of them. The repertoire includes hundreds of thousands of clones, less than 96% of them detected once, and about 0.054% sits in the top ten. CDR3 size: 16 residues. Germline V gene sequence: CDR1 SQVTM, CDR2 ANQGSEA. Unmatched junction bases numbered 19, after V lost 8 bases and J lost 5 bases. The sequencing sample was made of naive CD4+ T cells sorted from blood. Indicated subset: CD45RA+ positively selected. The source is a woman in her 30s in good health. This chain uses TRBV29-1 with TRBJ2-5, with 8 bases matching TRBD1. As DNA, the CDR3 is TGCAGCTACCTAGGTCGGACAGGGAACTTTTGGGAGACCCAGTACTTC. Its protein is CSYLGRTGNFWETQYF.